The TCR beta chain under discussion was sequenced for a study of regulatory T cells in long-lasting Graves disease. General study results and limits: Segments TRBV28, TRBJ1-2 and TRBJ2-5 showed preferential usage in persistent disease.

In building TCR beta libraries, iRepertoire HTBI primers were used together with Arm-PCR of CDR3 regions. One entry per CDR3 protein results from TCRdb running MiXCR on the multiplex PCR reads. Of under 300,000 distinct CDR3 sequences listed, 20% to 25% were seen once; the top ten hold around 14%. This clonotype was picked up many times. The antigen is undetermined. V lost 7 bases and J lost 7; bases outside the gene matches: 7. The CDR3 length is 15 residues. Germline assignment: CDR1 ENHRY and CDR2 SYGVKD. Time point denoted: newly diagnosed GD, antithyroid drugs for less than 3 months. Extracted RNA from PBMCs served as the source of the TCR library.

This TCR was sampled from a female donor with Graves disease. The source material was peripheral blood mononuclear cells (PBMCs), sampled at new diagnosis, from a patient treated with antithyroid drugs. V gene TRBV10-3 combines with J gene TRBJ2-2; 12 bases are shared with TRBD1. The CDR3 protein is CAIKAGTGGSGELFF. The CDR3 DNA sequence: TGTGCCATCAAAGCCGGGACAGGGGGCAGCGGGGAGCTGTTTTTT.